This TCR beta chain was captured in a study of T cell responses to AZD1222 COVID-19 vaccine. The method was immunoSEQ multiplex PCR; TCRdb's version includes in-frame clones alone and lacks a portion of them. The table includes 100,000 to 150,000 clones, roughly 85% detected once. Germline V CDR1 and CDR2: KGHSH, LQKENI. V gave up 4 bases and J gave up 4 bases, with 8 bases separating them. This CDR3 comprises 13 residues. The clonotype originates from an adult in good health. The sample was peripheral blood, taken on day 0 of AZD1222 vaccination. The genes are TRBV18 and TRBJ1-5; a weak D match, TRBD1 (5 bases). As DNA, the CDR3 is TGTGCCAGCTCACTGGACACGAATCAGCCCCAGCATTTT. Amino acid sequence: CASSLDTNQPQHF.